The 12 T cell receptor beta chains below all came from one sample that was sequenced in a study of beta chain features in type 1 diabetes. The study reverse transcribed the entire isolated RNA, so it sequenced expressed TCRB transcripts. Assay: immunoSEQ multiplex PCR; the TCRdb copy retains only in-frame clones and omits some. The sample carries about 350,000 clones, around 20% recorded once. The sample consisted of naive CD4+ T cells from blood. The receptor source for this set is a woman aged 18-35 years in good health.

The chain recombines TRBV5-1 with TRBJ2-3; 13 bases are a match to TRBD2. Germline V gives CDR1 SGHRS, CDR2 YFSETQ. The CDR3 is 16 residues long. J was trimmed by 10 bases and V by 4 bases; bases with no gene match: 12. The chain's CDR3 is CASSVGTSGDPGPQYF. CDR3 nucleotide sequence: TGCGCCAGCAGCGTCGGGACTAGCGGGGACCCAGGGCCGCAGTATTTT.

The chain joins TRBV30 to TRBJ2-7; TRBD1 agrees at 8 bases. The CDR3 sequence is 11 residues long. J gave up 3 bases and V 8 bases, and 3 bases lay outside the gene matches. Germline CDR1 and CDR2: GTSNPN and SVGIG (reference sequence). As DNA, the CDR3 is TGTGCCACAACAGGGGGCTACGAGCAGTACTTC. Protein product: CATTGGYEQYF.

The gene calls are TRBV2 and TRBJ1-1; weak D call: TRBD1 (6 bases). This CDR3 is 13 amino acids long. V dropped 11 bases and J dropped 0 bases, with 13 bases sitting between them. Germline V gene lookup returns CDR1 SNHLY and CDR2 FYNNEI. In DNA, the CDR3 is TGTGCCTGCCGGGACACACTGAACACTGAAGCTTTCTTT. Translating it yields CACRDTLNTEAFF.

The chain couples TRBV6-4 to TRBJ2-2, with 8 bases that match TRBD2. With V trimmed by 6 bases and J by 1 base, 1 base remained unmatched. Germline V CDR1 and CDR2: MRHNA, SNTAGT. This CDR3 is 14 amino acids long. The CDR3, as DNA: TGTGCCAGCAGAAGCGGGGGGAACACCGGGGAGCTGTTTTTT. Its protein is CASRSGGNTGELFF.

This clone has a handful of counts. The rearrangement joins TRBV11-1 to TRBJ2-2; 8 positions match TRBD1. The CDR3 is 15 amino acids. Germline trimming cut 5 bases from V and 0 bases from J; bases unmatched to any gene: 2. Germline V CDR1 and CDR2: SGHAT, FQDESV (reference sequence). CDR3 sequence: CASSETGANTGELFF. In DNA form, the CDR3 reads TGTGCCAGCAGCGAGACAGGGGCGAACACCGGGGAGCTGTTTTTT.

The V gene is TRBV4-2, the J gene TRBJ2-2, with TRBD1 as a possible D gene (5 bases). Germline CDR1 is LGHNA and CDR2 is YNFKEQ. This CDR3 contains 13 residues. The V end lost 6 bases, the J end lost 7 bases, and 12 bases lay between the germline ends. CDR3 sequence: CASSPGLVGELFF. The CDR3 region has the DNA TGTGCCAGCAGTCCAGGGTTGGTCGGGGAGCTGTTTTTT.

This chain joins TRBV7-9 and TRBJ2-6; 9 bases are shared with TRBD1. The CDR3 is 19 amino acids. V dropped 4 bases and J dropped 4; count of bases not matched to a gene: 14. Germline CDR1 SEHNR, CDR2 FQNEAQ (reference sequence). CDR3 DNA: TGTGCCAGCAGCTGGAGGACAGGGGTCACGACGGCCGGGGCCAACGTCCTGACTTTC. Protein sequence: CASSWRTGVTTAGANVLTF.

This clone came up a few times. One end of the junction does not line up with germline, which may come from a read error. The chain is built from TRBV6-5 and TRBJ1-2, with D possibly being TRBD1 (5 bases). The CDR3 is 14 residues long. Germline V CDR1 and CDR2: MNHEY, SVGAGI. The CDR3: CASSYSFADINIFF. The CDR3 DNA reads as TGTGCCAGCAGTTACTCGTTTGCGGACATAAACATCTTCTTC.

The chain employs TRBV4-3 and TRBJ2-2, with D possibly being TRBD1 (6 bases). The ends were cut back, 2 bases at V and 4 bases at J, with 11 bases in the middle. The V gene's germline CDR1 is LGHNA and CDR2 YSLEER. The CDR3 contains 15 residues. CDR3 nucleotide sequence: TGCGCCAGCAGCCAAACACAGGGCTTCACCGGGGAGCTGTTTTTT. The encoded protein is CASSQTQGFTGELFF.

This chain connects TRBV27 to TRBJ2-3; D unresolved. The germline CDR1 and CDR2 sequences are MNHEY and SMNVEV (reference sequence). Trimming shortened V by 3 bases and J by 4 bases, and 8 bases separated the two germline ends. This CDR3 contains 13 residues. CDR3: CASSFSVPDTQYF. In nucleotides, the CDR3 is TGTGCCAGCAGTTTCTCGGTCCCAGATACGCAGTATTTT.

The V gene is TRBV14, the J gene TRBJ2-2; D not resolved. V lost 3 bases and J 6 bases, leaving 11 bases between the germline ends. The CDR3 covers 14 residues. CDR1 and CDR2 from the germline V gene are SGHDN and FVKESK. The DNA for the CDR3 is TGTGCCAGCAGCCAGATAACGAGCGCCGGGGAGCTGTTTTTT. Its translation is CASSQITSAGELFF.

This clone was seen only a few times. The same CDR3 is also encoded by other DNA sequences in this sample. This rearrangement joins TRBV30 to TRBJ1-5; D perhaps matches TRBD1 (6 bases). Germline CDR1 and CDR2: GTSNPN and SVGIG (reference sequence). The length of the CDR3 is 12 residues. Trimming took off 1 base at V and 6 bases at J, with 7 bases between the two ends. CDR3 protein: CAWSGGGQPQHF. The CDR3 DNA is TGTGCCTGGAGTGGAGGGGGTCAGCCCCAGCATTTT.